This T cell receptor beta chain comes out of a study of cytomegalovirus exposure and HLA in healthy donors. General study points: Roughly even sequencing depth across donors was the assumption behind the presence/absence analyses.

CDR3 length: 15 residues. With V trimmed by 6 bases and J by 6 bases, 9 bases remained unmatched. The germline CDR1 and CDR2 sequences are MNHNS and SASEGT. About this clone: The target antigen is unknown.

60 Vbeta and 13 Jbeta primers were used in PCR. The method was immunoSEQ multiplex PCR; TCRdb's version includes in-frame clones alone and lacks a portion of them. The repertoire has 70,000 to 90,000 clones, around three quarters of them found once; the top ten carry about an eighth. The specimen sequenced was PBMCs. This chain uses TRBV6-1 with TRBJ2-2; 8 bases align to TRBD2. The TCR sequence derives from a male donor in good health and CMV-seropositive. The CDR3 protein is CASSSGTRLSGELFF. The DNA of the CDR3 is TGTGCCAGCAGCTCCGGGACTAGATTGTCCGGGGAGCTGTTTTTT.